This T cell receptor beta chain was identified during a study of blood T cells in healthy people across ages. Findings and limits, study-wide: Significant beta diversity loss was already apparent by age around 36, declining roughly linearly.

Investigators took about 10 milliliters of peripheral blood from every donor. They isolated at least 7 million PBMCs from each sample. Primed by a sample-barcoded 5' primer and a J-beta primer mix, a second PCR proceeded for 7 to 11 cycles. A template-switch adaptor containing 12 random nucleotides labeled each cDNA molecule. TCRdb used MiXCR to reprocess the 5' RACE reads, holding one entry per CDR3 protein. The table lists around 990,000 distinct CDR3 sequences, about two fifths of them singletons. There are a few counts of this clonotype. What it binds is not known. The sequenced material came from blood. The TCR comes from a young man in good health.

The CDR3 region is CSARVDLTGKEAFF. In nucleotides, the CDR3 is TGCAGTGCTAGAGTTGATTTGACAGGTAAAGAAGCTTTCTTT. The rearrangement joins TRBV20-1 to TRBJ1-1; D possibly corresponds to TRBD1 (6 bases). Germline CDR1 is DFQATT and CDR2 is SNEGSKA (reference sequence). The V and J ends lost 1 base and 8 bases respectively, with 17 bases between them. The CDR3 runs 14 residues.